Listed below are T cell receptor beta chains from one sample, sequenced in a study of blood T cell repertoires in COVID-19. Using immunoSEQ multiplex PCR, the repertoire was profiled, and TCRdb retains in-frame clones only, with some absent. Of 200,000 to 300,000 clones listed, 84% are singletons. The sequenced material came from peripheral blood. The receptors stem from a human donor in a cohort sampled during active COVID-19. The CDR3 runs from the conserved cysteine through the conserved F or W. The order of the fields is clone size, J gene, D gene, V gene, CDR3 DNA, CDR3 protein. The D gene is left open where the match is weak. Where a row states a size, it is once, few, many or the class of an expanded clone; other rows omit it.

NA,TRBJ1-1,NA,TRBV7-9,TGTGCCAGCAGCCAAATCGGGTTATGGGCTTTCTTT,CASSQIGLWAFF
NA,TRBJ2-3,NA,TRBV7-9,TGTGCCAGCAGCTTAACGGGGACAACAGATACGCAGTATTTT,CASSLTGTTDTQYF
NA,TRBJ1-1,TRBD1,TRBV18,TGTGCCAGCTCACCAGCAGGGGGCAAGAACACTGAAGCTTTCTTT,CASSPAGGKNTEAFF
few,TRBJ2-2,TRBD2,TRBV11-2,TGTGCCAGCAGCCTCGGGGGGACCGACTTCACCGGGGAGCTGTTTTTT,CASSLGGTDFTGELFF
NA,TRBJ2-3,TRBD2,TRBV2,TGTGCCAGCAGTGCGCTAAGACTAGCGGGAGCAGGGACAGATACGCAGTATTTT,CASSALRLAGAGTDTQYF
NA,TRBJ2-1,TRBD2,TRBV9,TGTGCCAGCAGCCCCCGGGTAGCGGGGAGTATGAGGAATGAGCAGTTCTTC,CASSPRVAGSMRNEQFF
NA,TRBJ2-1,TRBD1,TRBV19,TGTGCCAGTAATCCCAGGGGGCTAGACAATGAGCAGTTCTTC,CASNPRGLDNEQFF
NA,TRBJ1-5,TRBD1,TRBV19,TGTGCCAGTAGTATAGGGCGCGGAGGGGGCTCTCAGCCCCAGCATTTT,CASSIGRGGGSQPQHF
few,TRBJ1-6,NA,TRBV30,TGTGCCTGGAGTGAAATCCAGGAGGGCACTGGCGGGTCTTACGTTTTCAGGAATTCACCCCTCCACTTT,CAWSEIQEGTGGSYVFRNSPLHF
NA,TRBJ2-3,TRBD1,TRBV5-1,TGCGCCAGCAGCAAACAGGGGACAGATACGCAGTATTTT,CASSKQGTDTQYF
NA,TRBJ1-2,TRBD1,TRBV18,TGTGCCAGCTCACCTACAGGACAGGGGGGTGGCTACACCTTC,CASSPTGQGGGYTF
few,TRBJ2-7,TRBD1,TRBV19,TGTGCCAGTAGGGTTCGACAGGGATTCTACGAGCAGTACTTC,CASRVRQGFYEQYF
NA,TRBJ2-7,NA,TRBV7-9,TGTGCCAGCAGCTCGGCCGGGGGACCACCACTTCCCGAGCAGTACTTC,CASSSAGGPPLPEQYF
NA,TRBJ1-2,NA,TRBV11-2,TGTGCCAGCAGCTTAGGGGGAGGGCCTCCTTATGGCTACACCTTC,CASSLGGGPPYGYTF
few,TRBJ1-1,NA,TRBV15,TGTGCCACCAGCAGAGAATCTCCCCGATACTTGAACACTGAAGCTTTCTTT,CATSRESPRYLNTEAFF
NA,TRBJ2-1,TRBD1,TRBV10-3,TGTGCCATCAGTTCAAGGGGGCCTTTTGATGAGCAGTTCTTC,CAISSRGPFDEQFF
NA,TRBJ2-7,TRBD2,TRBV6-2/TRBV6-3,TGTGCCAGCAGTTACTCGAAGGGCGGGAGCTACGAGCAGTACTTC,CASSYSKGGSYEQYF
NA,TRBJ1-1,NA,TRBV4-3,TGCGCCAGCAGCCAAGAAGCAAGGGGCTCTGAAGCTTTCTTT,CASSQEARGSEAFF
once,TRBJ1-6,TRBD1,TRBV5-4,TGTGCCAGCAGCCCGGGAGGGACAGAACGGATCACCCTCCACTTT,CASSPGGTERITLHF
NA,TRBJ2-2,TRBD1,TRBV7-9,TGTGCCAGCAGTAAGACAGGGATCACCGGGGAGCTGTTTTTT,CASSKTGITGELFF
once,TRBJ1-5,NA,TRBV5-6,TGTGCCAGCAGTTCGTTGGGAGCGGGGTACAATCAGCCCCAGCATTTT,CASSSLGAGYNQPQHF
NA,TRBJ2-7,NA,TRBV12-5,TGTGCTAGTGGTTTGGTCAAAGCTAGCTACGAGCAGTACTTC,CASGLVKASYEQYF
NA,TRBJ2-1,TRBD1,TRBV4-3,TGCGCCAGCAGCCCCGGACAGGGTAGCAATGAGCAGTTCTTC,CASSPGQGSNEQFF
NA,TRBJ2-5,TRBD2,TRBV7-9,TGTGCCAGCAGCCCGAGCGGGGTCTTAGAGACCCAGTACTTC,CASSPSGVLETQYF
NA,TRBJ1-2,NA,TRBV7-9,TGTGCCAGCAGCTTAGAACTGGGAGAAAATGGCTACACCTTC,CASSLELGENGYTF
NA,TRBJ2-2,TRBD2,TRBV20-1,TGCAGTGCTAGTCAGACTAGCGGGGCGAACACCGGGGAGCTGTTTTTT,CSASQTSGANTGELFF
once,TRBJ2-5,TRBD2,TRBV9,TGTGCCAGCAGCGTAGAACTAGCGGGAGCACGCGGGACCCAGTACTTC,CASSVELAGARGTQYF
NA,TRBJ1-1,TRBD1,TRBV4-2,TGTGCCAGCAGCCAACCAATGGGACAGGGGAGCACTGAAGCTTTCTTT,CASSQPMGQGSTEAFF
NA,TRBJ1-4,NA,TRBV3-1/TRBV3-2,TGTGCCAGCAGCCAAGATCACAGGGTTGAGGAAAAACTGTTTTTT,CASSQDHRVEEKLFF
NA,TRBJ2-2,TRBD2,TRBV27,TGTGCCAGCAGTTCTTTTCGCGGGTGGGGAGCGGGGCCGAACACCGGGGAGCTGTTTTTT,CASSSFRGWGAGPNTGELFF
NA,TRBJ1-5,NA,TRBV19,TGTGCCAGTAGTTTACAGAGAGATAGCAATCAGCCCCAGCATTTT,CASSLQRDSNQPQHF
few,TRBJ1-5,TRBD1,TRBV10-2,TGCGCCAGCAGTGCGGACAGGGGGCATGGACAGCCCCAGCATTTT,CASSADRGHGQPQHF
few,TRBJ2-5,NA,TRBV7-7,TGTGCTAGCAGCTTCTCAGGGACACAAGAGACCCAGTACTTC,CASSFSGTQETQYF
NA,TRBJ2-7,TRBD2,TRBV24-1,TGTGCCACCAGTGATTTTACCGAGCGGGGAACCTACGAGCAGTACTTC,CATSDFTERGTYEQYF
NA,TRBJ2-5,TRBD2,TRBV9,TGTGCCAGCAGCCCGGGAATGGGGCTAGCGGGGGCCGGACGCCAAGAGACCCAGTACTTC,CASSPGMGLAGAGRQETQYF
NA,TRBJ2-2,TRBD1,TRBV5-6,TGTGCCAGCAGCTTTTCCCGTGACAGGGACCCCACCGGGGAGCTGTTTTTT,CASSFSRDRDPTGELFF
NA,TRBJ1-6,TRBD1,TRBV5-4,TGTGCCAGCAGCGGGGGACAGGGGGCGCAGAGTGGTTCACCCCTCCACTTT,CASSGGQGAQSGSPLHF
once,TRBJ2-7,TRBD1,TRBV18,TGTGCCAGCTCACCGAGGGGGAGTAAGGGACAGGGGACCCACGAGCAGTACTTC,CASSPRGSKGQGTHEQYF
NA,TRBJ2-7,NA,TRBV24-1,TGTGCCACCAGTGAAACAGGGACCTACGAGCAGTACTTC,CATSETGTYEQYF
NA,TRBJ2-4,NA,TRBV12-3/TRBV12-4,TGTGCCAGCAGTCCTTCAGGGTCGGGCATTCAGTACTTC,CASSPSGSGIQYF
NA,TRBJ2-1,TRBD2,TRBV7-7,TGTGCTAGCAGCTTAGTGGGGACTAGCGGGGAACACAATGAGCAGTTCTTC,CASSLVGTSGEHNEQFF
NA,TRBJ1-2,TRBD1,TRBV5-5,TGTGCCAGCAGCTTGGCCCCCTCGGACAGGTACTATGGCTACACCTTC,CASSLAPSDRYYGYTF
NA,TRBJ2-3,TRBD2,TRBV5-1,TGCGCCAGCAGCGTAGTTAGCGGGGGGGAAGTCACAGATACGCAGTATTTT,CASSVVSGGEVTDTQYF
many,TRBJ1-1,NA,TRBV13,TGTGCCAGCAGCTTGCTACCCCGAGAAGCTTTCTTT,CASSLLPREAFF
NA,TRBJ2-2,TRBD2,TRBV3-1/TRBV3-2,TGTGCCAGCAGCCAAGGTCCGGGACTAGTCTCCGCCGGGGAGCTGTTTTTT,CASSQGPGLVSAGELFF
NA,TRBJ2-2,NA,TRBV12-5,TGTGCTAGTGGTTTGTCCCGACAGGTTACCGGGGAGCTGTTTTTT,CASGLSRQVTGELFF
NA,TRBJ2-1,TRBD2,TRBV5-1,TGCGCCAGCAGCACAGCGGTAGCGGGGGTATCCAATGAGCAGTTCTTC,CASSTAVAGVSNEQFF
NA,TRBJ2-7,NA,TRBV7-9,TGTGCCAGCAGCATAAGTCGGGTGGCCCCTCCTTACGAGCAGTACTTC,CASSISRVAPPYEQYF
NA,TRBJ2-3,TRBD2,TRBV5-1,TGCGCCAGCAGCTTTCTTGGTTCCTTAGCGGGCCGCACAGATACGCAGTATTTT,CASSFLGSLAGRTDTQYF
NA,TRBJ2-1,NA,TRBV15,TGTGCCACCAGCAGACGGAACTTAGCGGAATCGTACAATGAGCAGTTCTTC,CATSRRNLAESYNEQFF